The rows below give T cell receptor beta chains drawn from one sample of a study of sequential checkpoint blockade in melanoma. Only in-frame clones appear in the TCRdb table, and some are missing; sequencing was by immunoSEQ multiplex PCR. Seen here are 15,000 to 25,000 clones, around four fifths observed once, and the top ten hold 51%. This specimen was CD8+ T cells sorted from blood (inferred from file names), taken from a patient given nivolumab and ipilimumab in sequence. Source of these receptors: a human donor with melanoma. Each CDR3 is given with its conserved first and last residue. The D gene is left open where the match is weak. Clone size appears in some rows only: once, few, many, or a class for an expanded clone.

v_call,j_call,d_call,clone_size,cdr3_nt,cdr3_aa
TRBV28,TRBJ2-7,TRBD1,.,TGTGCCAGCAGTTTATTCCGGGACAGGGTTTACGAGCAGTACTTC,CASSLFRDRVYEQYF
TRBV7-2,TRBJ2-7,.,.,TGTGCCAGCAGCTTAGCGGACACCGGCATCTCCTACGAGCAGTACTTC,CASSLADTGISYEQYF
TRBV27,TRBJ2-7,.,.,TGTGCCAGCAGCCCCGGGGGGACAACCTACGAGCAGTACTTC,CASSPGGTTYEQYF
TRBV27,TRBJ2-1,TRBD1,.,TGTGCCAGCTTCCCGCCGGGACAGTACAATGAGCAGTTCTTC,CASFPPGQYNEQFF
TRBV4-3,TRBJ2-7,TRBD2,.,TGCGCCAGCAGCCAAGATGGGACTAGCGGGGACGAGCAGTACTTC,CASSQDGTSGDEQYF
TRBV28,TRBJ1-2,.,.,TGTGCCAGCAGTCCAGTTGGGTTTTGGACGGGGGGAGCTAACTATGGCTACACCTTC,CASSPVGFWTGGANYGYTF
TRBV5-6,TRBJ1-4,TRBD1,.,TGTGCCAGCAGCTTGGCTGGCAGGGGGCCAACTAATGAAAAACTGTTTTTT,CASSLAGRGPTNEKLFF
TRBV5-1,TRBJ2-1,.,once,TGCGCCAGCAGCTTGACAAGTTCAGGGGTTTCTTCGTTCTTC,CASSLTSSGVSSFF
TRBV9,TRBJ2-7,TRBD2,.,TGTGCCAGCAGCCCTCGGGATAGCGGGGGGTCTCTGTACGAGCAGTACTTC,CASSPRDSGGSLYEQYF
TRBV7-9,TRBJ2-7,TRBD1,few,TGTGCCAGCAGCTCACAGGGGGCGAGGTACGAGCAGTACTTC,CASSSQGARYEQYF
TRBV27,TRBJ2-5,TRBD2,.,TGTGCCAGCAGTCTACTAGCGGGGTACCAAGAGACCCAGTACTTC,CASSLLAGYQETQYF
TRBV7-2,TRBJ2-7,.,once,TGTGCCAGCAGCACGGGGTTCGGCTACGAGCAGTACTTC,CASSTGFGYEQYF
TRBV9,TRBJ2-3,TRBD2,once,TGTGCCAGCAGCCAAAGACTAGCGGGGGGAAGCACAGATACGCAGTATTTT,CASSQRLAGGSTDTQYF
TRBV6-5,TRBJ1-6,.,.,TGTGCCAGCAGTTACTCGAGTTTCCGGAATTCACCCCTCCACTTT,CASSYSSFRNSPLHF
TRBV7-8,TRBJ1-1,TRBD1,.,TGTGCCAGCAGTTCTCGGTCAGGGGGGATTGGAACTGAAGCTTTCTTT,CASSSRSGGIGTEAFF
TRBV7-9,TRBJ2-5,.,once,TGTGCCAGCAGCTTAGCGACAGCGCAGCAAGAGACCCAGTACTTC,CASSLATAQQETQYF
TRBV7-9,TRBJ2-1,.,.,TGTGCCAGCAATGGGGGCTGGCATGAGCAGTTCTTC,CASNGGWHEQFF
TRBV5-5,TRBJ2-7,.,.,TGTGCCAGCAGCGCCCAGGGGACGACCTACGAGCAGTACTTC,CASSAQGTTYEQYF
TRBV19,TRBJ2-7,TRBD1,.,TGTGCCAGTAGTCCTCGACAGGGGCTTTATTACGAGCAGTACTTC,CASSPRQGLYYEQYF
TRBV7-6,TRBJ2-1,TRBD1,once,TGTGCCAGCGGGGCAGGGGGAATTAGTGAGCAGTTCTTC,CASGAGGISEQFF
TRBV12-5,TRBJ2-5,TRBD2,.,TGTGCTAGTGGTTTGAGTCTAGCGGGGGGGGAGACCCAGTACTTC,CASGLSLAGGETQYF
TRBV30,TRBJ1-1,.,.,TGTGCCTGGAGTGTCCCCAGCGACACTGAAGCTTTCTTT,CAWSVPSDTEAFF
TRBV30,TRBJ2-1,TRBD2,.,TGTGCCTGGAGTGGGATACTAGCGGGGGATATCTACAATGAGCAGTTCTTC,CAWSGILAGDIYNEQFF
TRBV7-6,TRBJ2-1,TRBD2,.,TGTGCCAGCAGCTTATACCACGACATACGTCGCGGGAGAAGCTCCTACAATGAGCAGTTCTTC,CASSLYHDIRRGRSSYNEQFF
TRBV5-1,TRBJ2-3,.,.,TGCGCCAGCAGCACAGGATCATTGGGCACAGATACGCAGTATTTT,CASSTGSLGTDTQYF
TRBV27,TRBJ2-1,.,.,TGTGCCAGCCAAACAGGGGCGAGGGGGGACAATGAGCAGTTCTTC,CASQTGARGDNEQFF
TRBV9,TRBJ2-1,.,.,TGTGCCAGCAGCGTAGATGGGGGCGCTTACAATGAGCAGTTCTTC,CASSVDGGAYNEQFF
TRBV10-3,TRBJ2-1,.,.,TGTGCCATCAGTGAGAGGATAGCGGCGCACAATGAGCAGTTCTTC,CAISERIAAHNEQFF
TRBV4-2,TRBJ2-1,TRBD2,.,TGTGCCAGCAGCCAAGATGAGGCGGGGGGGTACTACAATGAGCAGTTCTTC,CASSQDEAGGYYNEQFF
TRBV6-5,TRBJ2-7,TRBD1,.,TGTGCCAGCAGTTCGCCCACCCTCAGGGGGCGTTACGAGCAGTACTTC,CASSSPTLRGRYEQYF
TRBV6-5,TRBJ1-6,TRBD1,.,TGTGCCAGCAGTTACGCATGGGACAGGGAAAATTCACCCCTCCACTTT,CASSYAWDRENSPLHF
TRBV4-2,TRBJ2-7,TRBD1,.,TGTGCCAGCAGCCAAGGTCGGCAGGGGGCCTACGAGCAGTACTTC,CASSQGRQGAYEQYF